This T cell receptor (beta chain) was documented in a study of control samples from healthy donors and cancer patients. The table came from immunoSEQ multiplex PCR; TCRdb's copy has only in-frame clones and leaves some out. The table lists under 200,000 clones, 91% of them singletons. Material: blood. This TCR was sampled from a woman aged 25 to 39 in good health.

This CDR3 is CASIRGDYGYTF. CDR3 sequence (DNA): TGTGCCAGTATACGGGGCGACTATGGCTACACCTTC. The V gene is TRBV19, the J gene TRBJ1-2; D is perhaps TRBD1 (5 bases). With 7 bases removed from V and 3 bases from J, the gap between germline ends came to 9 bases. This CDR3 is 12 amino acids long. Germline V lookup: CDR1 LNHDA, CDR2 SQIVND (reference sequence).